This note documents a single T cell receptor beta chain sequence. What it binds is unknown. Extracted total RNA amounted to at least 5.5 micrograms for each sample. The data belong to a study of blood T cells in healthy people across ages. General study results and limits: Expanded clonotype changes were possibly confounded by unknown donor CMV status. More naive CD4+ cells and higher diversity were found in long-lived than in aged donors.

CDR3 size: 16 residues. The ends lost 1 base at V and 1 base at J; junction bases unmatched: 5. In germline, CDR1 is MNHNS, CDR2 SASEGT. Primed by a sample-barcoded 5' primer and a J-beta primer mix, a second PCR proceeded for about 6 to 12 cycles. Sequencing recovered at least 3 million CDR3-containing paired-end reads from each sample. TCRdb passed the 5' RACE reads through MiXCR, listing each CDR3 protein once. The sample carries about 1.5 million distinct CDR3 sequences, approximately 43% recorded once. The chain is built from TRBV6-1 and TRBJ2-7; TRBD2 matches at 9 bases. The material sequenced was blood. This TCR came from a woman aged 18-29 years in good health. The CDR3 protein is CASSEGGSGSSYEQYF. CDR3 in DNA: TGTGCCAGCAGTGAAGGTGGTAGCGGGAGTTCCTACGAGCAGTACTTC.